In this sample, the clone carrying this T cell receptor beta chain turned up many times. What it binds is unknown. Germline V gene lookup returns CDR1 SGHVS and CDR2 FNYEAQ. Deletions cut 2 bases from V and 0 bases from J, with 8 bases between. The CDR3 is made up of 15 amino acids. 5'-RACE, quantitative and with molecular barcodes, yielded the TCR beta libraries. TCRdb redid the calling of the 5' RACE reads with MiXCR, one entry per CDR3 protein. The table records about 750,000 distinct CDR3 sequences, roughly 20% of them present only once. The data are from a study of CD8 T cells in ankylosing spondylitis. Study-level points and caveats: What appeared characteristic of ankylosing spondylitis blood was a TCR beta motif of fewer than ten highly homologous variants. Several of the motif variants were reported before in synovial fluid and blood from reactive arthritis.

The sequence was obtained from a male donor with ankylosing spondylitis. The chain recombines TRBV7-6 with TRBJ1-5; tentatively, D is TRBD1 (5 bases). Sequenced sample: blood, either unsorted or a sorted T cell fraction (not recorded which). CDR3 coding DNA: TGTGCCAGCAGCTTAATCGGGGGTAGCAATCAGCCCCAGCATTTT. Amino acids: CASSLIGGSNQPQHF.